These T cell receptor beta chains were read from a single sample in a study of cytomegalovirus exposure and HLA in healthy donors. The repertoire was sequenced with immunoSEQ multiplex PCR; TCRdb's copy has only in-frame clones and lacks some. The table records some 98,000 clones, about four fifths of them present only once. Sequenced input: PBMCs. The origin of the receptors is a man between 18 and 29 years old in good health and CMV-seropositive. Both conserved end residues are part of each CDR3. The order of the fields is V gene, clone size, J gene, D gene, CDR3 DNA, CDR3 protein. The D gene is left open where the match is weak. Where a row states a size, it is once, few, many or the class of an expanded clone; other rows omit it.

v_call: TRBV7-9; clone_size: NA; j_call: TRBJ1-4; d_call: TRBD1; cdr3_nt: TGTGCCAGCAGCTCGTCGGACAGGGATAATGAAAAACTGTTTTTT; cdr3_aa: CASSSSDRDNEKLFF
v_call: TRBV14; clone_size: NA; j_call: TRBJ2-5; d_call: TRBD2; cdr3_nt: TGTGCCAGCAGCCTGGGACTAGCGGGGGGGCCCGCGAGAGAGACCCAGTACTTC; cdr3_aa: CASSLGLAGGPARETQYF
v_call: TRBV6-5; clone_size: NA; j_call: TRBJ2-5; d_call: NA; cdr3_nt: TGTGCCACACGGACCGGGACGGGGGGCGAGACCCAGTACTTC; cdr3_aa: CATRTGTGGETQYF
v_call: TRBV30; clone_size: few; j_call: TRBJ2-7; d_call: NA; cdr3_nt: TGTGCCTGGGGGGGACTCGTTAGCTCCTACGAGCAGTACTTC; cdr3_aa: CAWGGLVSSYEQYF
v_call: TRBV11-2; clone_size: NA; j_call: TRBJ2-7; d_call: TRBD2; cdr3_nt: TGTGCCACCGCGTTAGTGTCATCTAGCGGAGAGCAGTACTTC; cdr3_aa: CATALVSSSGEQYF
v_call: TRBV6-4; clone_size: NA; j_call: TRBJ2-3; d_call: TRBD2; cdr3_nt: TGTGCCAGCAGTGACGGCGGGGGGGCTTCAGATACGCAGTATTTT; cdr3_aa: CASSDGGGASDTQYF
v_call: TRBV19; clone_size: NA; j_call: TRBJ2-3; d_call: TRBD2; cdr3_nt: TGTGCCAGTAGTGTCTTGACTAGCGGGGGGAGGGATACGCAGTATTTT; cdr3_aa: CASSVLTSGGRDTQYF
v_call: TRBV2; clone_size: NA; j_call: TRBJ1-5; d_call: TRBD1; cdr3_nt: TGTGCCAGCATGCCGGGACAGGGGAATCAGCCCCAGCATTTT; cdr3_aa: CASMPGQGNQPQHF
v_call: TRBV2; clone_size: NA; j_call: TRBJ2-7; d_call: TRBD1; cdr3_nt: TGTGCCAGCAGTCAAACACAGGGGGCTCGCGAGCAGTACTTC; cdr3_aa: CASSQTQGAREQYF
v_call: TRBV10-1; clone_size: NA; j_call: TRBJ2-7; d_call: TRBD1; cdr3_nt: TGCGCCAGCAATTTCCGGGACAGGGAGGGCCACGAGCAGTACTTC; cdr3_aa: CASNFRDREGHEQYF
v_call: TRBV25-1; clone_size: NA; j_call: TRBJ2-3; d_call: TRBD2; cdr3_nt: TGTGCCAGCAGTGCCGAGCGGGGGGGTTTCACAGATACGCAGTATTTT; cdr3_aa: CASSAERGGFTDTQYF